This T cell receptor (beta chain) emerged from a study of Ad26.COV2.S vaccination and SARS-CoV-2 variants. Across the whole study: Participants got Ad26.COV2.S intramuscularly, once or twice 56 days apart.

Trimming pared 3 bases from V and 4 bases from J, leaving 9 bases between. This CDR3 region has 13 residues. Using immunoSEQ multiplex PCR, the repertoire was profiled, and TCRdb retains in-frame clones only, with some absent. The data contain about 350,000 clones, around nine tenths of them singletons. As for treatment: around 19 received Ad26.COV2.S at low or high dose, single or two shots; 5 received placebo; per-sample allocation not given. Following the first vaccine or placebo injection, samples were taken on day 63. This clone was picked up a small number of times. This rearrangement joins TRBV12-3 or TRBV12-4 to TRBJ2-5; D is tentatively TRBD1 or TRBD2 (6 bases each). The clonotype comes from a person aged 18-60 years who received the Ad26.COV2.S COVID-19 vaccine or a placebo. Sequenced here: peripheral blood, sampled in a trial of Ad26.COV2.S vaccine versus placebo. CDR3 nucleotide sequence: TGTGCCAGCAGTTTGTCGGGGGCAGAGACCCAGTACTTC. Its protein product is CASSLSGAETQYF.